This entry describes one TCR beta chain. Antigen: not known. Here immunoSEQ multiplex PCR was the method, and the copy in TCRdb shows in-frame clones only, minus some. The table shows roughly 25,000 clones, with approximately 97% occurring only once. This record belongs to a study of B cell selection in AIRE deficiency. CD4+CD127+ cells were sorted as the conventional CD4 T cells. Study outcomes and limitations: TCRbeta-only data showed 36.6% of shared healthy Treg sequences in healthy Tconv.

Material: conventional CD4+ T cells sorted from PBMCs. This TCR was sampled from a human donor with AIRE deficiency.

The CDR3 spells CASSLRGNQPQHF. CDR3 DNA: TGTGCCAGCAGTTTACGAGGAAATCAGCCCCAGCATTTT. The rearrangement joins TRBV6-5 to TRBJ1-5; D is undetermined. Germline CDR1 and CDR2: MNHEY and SVGAGI. This CDR3 is 13 amino acids long. Trimming cost V 4 bases and J 4 bases, with 8 bases left between them.